Shown below are 10 T cell receptor beta chains from a single sample sequenced in a study of blood T cell repertoires in COVID-19 (dated by TCRdb to 2018 to 2020). Library method: the immunoSEQ multiplex PCR assay. TCRdb retrieved this table from immuneACCESS and kept in-frame rearrangements only. Not all clones are present; in checked studies, unresolved V genes account for under half, and no reason is known for the remainder. This sample is represented by approximately 170,000 clones; approximately 89% of them were singletons. Of the sample, less than 3.5% falls within the top ten clones. Specimen: peripheral blood. The source is a man aged 65 to 85 with acute or convalescent COVID-19.

This clone came up a few times. V is TRBV28 and J is TRBJ1-6, with a tentative D call TRBD1 (6 bases). Trimming took 2 bases from V and 7 from J, leaving 12 bases between them. There are 15 residues in the CDR3. Germline V gene sequence: CDR1 MDHEN, CDR2 SYDVKM. The DNA for the CDR3 is TGTGCCAGCAGTTTACTGACAGGAAACAATTCACCCCTCCACTTT. This encodes CASSLLTGNNSPLHF.

V and J are TRBV11-2 and TRBJ1-1; 9 nucleotides agree with TRBD1. Trimming removed 1 base from V and 8 bases from J; junction bases left unmatched: 14. The CDR3 has 17 residues. Germline lookup yields CDR1 SGHAT and CDR2 FQNNGV. The CDR3 DNA reads as TGTGCCAGCAGCTTAGTTGTTTGGACAGGGGTAGTCCCAGAAGCTTTCTTT. This codes for CASSLVVWTGVVPEAFF.

This chain joins TRBV18 and TRBJ1-1; 8 nucleotides agree with TRBD1. CDR3 size: 14 residues. Germline values: CDR1 KGHSH, CDR2 LQKENI. Trimming cost V 2 bases and J 4 bases; bases outside gene matches: 3. The CDR3: CASSPAGGPTEAFF. Written as DNA, the CDR3 is TGTGCCAGCTCACCAGCAGGGGGCCCCACTGAAGCTTTCTTT.

The V gene is TRBV5-6, the J gene TRBJ2-7; TRBD1 matches at 10 bases. The CDR3 consists of 14 residues. Germline CDR1 and CDR2: SGHDT and YYEEEE. V lost 4 bases, J lost 2 bases, and 3 bases stayed unmatched. CDR3 sequence: CASSKTGGPYEQYF. Here the CDR3 DNA reads TGTGCCAGCAGCAAGACAGGGGGCCCCTACGAGCAGTACTTC.

As to this clone: The sample holds other DNA sequences that translate to the same CDR3. The rearrangement joins TRBV27 to TRBJ2-1; 8 nucleotides agree with TRBD2. CDR3 length: 12 residues. Looked up from germline, CDR1 is MNHEY and CDR2 is SMNVEV (reference sequence). The V gene end was trimmed by 2 bases and the J gene end by 16 bases; junction bases not matched to a gene: 7. DNA for the CDR3: TGTGCCAGCAGTTTAACCAGCGGGAGCCAATTCTTC. This codes for CASSLTSGSQFF.

V is TRBV25-1 and J is TRBJ2-2; a possible D gene is TRBD2 (6 bases). Per the germline V gene, CDR1 is MGHDK and CDR2 is SYGVNS. Trimming pared 2 bases from V and 6 bases from J, leaving 10 bases between. The CDR3 has 14 residues. In DNA form, the CDR3 reads TGTGCCAGCAGTGAAGGGGGGATCGCCGGGGAGCTGTTTTTT. Translating it yields CASSEGGIAGELFF.

The chain combines TRBV28 with TRBJ1-5, with D possibly TRBD1 on 6 matching bases. Germline assignment: CDR1 MDHEN and CDR2 SYDVKM. The V and J ends lost 2 bases and 15 bases respectively, with 11 bases between them. The CDR3 runs to 11 residues. The CDR3 protein is CASSLEQGRHF. The CDR3 coding sequence is TGTGCCAGCAGTTTAGAACAGGGAAGGCATTTT.

The chain uses TRBV2 and TRBJ1-1; 9 nucleotides match TRBD1. Germline assignment: CDR1 SNHLY and CDR2 FYNNEI. The length of the CDR3 is 15 residues. Germline trimming cut 6 bases from V and 4 bases from J; bases unmatched to any gene: 9. CDR3 in DNA: TGTGCCAGCAGCCACGACAGGGGGAAGGGCACTGAAGCTTTCTTT. Protein: CASSHDRGKGTEAFF.

V gene TRBV6-6 combines with J gene TRBJ2-3; 10 bases are shared with TRBD2. The CDR3 contains 15 residues. Looked up from germline, CDR1 is MNHNY and CDR2 is SVGAGI (reference sequence). V gave up 5 bases and J gave up 2 bases; unmatched junction bases: 4. CDR3 coding DNA: TGTGCCAGCAGTCAGCGGGAGGGGCCCACAGATACGCAGTATTTT. Translated, it gives CASSQREGPTDTQYF.

The chain links TRBV7-8 to TRBJ2-1; D is undetermined. V dropped 1 base and J dropped 4 bases, with 8 bases sitting between them. CDR1 SGHVS and CDR2 FQNEAQ come from the germline V gene. The CDR3 runs to 14 residues. The CDR3 protein is CASSLVQPYNEQFF. The CDR3 nucleotides read TGTGCCAGCAGCTTAGTACAGCCTTACAATGAGCAGTTCTTC.